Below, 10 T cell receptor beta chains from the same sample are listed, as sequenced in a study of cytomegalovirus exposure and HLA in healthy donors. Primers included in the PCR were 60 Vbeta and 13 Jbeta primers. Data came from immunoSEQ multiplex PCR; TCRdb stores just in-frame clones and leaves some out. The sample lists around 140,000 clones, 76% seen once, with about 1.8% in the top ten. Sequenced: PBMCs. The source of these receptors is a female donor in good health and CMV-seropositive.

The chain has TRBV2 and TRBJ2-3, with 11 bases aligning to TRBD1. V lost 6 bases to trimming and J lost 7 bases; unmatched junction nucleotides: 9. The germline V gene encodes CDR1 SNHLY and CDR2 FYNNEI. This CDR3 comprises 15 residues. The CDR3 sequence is CASRDRTGGRNTQYF. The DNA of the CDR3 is TGTGCCAGCAGGGACCGGACAGGGGGCAGGAATACGCAGTATTTT.

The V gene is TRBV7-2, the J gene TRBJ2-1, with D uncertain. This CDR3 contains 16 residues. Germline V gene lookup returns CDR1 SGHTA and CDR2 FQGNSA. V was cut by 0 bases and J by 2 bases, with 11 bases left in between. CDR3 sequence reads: CASSLAAEPTYNEQFF. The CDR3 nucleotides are TGTGCCAGCAGCTTAGCCGCGGAGCCAACCTACAATGAGCAGTTCTTC.

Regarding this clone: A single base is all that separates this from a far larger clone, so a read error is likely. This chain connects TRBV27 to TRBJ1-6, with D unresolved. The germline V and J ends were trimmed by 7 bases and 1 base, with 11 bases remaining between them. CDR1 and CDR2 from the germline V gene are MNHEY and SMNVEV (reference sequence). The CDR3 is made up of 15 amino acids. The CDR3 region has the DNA TGTGCCAGCAATGTAGACAATTCCTATAATTCACCCCTCCACTTT. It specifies CASNVDNSYNSPLHF.

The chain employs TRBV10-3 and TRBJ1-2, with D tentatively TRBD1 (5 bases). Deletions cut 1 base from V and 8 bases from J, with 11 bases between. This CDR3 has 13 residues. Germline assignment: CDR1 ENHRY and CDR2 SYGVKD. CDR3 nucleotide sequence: TGTGCCATCAGTGAGTTGGGGGAGGCGGGCTACACCTTC. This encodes CAISELGEAGYTF.

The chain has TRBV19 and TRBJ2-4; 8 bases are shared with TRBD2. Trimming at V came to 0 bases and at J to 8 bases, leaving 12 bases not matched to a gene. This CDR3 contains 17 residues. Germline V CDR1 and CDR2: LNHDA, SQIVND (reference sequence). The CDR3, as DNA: TGTGCCAGTAGTATAGATCATGCAGGGCACGGGAGGGACATTCAGTACTTC. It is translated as CASSIDHAGHGRDIQYF.

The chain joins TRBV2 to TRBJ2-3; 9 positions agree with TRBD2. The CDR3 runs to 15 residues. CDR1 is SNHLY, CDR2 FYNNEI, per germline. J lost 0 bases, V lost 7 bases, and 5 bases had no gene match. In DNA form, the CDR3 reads TGTGCCAGCAATAGACTAGCGGCTAGCACAGATACGCAGTATTTT. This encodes CASNRLAASTDTQYF.

CDR3 sequence: CASSSRDTGYEQYF. The CDR3 coding sequence is TGTGCCAGCAGTTCCCGGGACACTGGCTACGAGCAGTACTTC. The chain carries TRBV6-5 and TRBJ2-7, with TRBD1 as a possible D gene (6 bases). The CDR3 runs 14 residues. Germline V lookup: CDR1 MNHEY, CDR2 SVGAGI. Trimming cost V 4 bases and J 3 bases, with 13 bases left between them.

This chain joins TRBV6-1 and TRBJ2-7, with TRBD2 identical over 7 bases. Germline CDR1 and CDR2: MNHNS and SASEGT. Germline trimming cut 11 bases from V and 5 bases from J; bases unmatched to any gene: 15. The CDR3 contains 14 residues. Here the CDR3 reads CAVSRSGKGNEQYF. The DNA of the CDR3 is TGTGCCGTCTCGAGGAGCGGGAAAGGAAACGAGCAGTACTTC.

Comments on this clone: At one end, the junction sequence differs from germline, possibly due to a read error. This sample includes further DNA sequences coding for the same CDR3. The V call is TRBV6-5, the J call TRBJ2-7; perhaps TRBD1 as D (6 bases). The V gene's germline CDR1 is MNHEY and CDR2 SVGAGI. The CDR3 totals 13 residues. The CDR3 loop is CASSPGQVGEQYF. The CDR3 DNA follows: TGTGCCAGCTCGCCGGGACAAGTGGGCGAGCAGTACTTT.

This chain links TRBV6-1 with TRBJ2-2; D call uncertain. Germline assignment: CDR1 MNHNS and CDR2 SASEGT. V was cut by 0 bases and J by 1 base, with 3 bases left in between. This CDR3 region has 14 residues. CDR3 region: CASSEALNTGELFF. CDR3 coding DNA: TGTGCCAGCAGTGAAGCCTTGAACACCGGGGAGCTGTTTTTT.